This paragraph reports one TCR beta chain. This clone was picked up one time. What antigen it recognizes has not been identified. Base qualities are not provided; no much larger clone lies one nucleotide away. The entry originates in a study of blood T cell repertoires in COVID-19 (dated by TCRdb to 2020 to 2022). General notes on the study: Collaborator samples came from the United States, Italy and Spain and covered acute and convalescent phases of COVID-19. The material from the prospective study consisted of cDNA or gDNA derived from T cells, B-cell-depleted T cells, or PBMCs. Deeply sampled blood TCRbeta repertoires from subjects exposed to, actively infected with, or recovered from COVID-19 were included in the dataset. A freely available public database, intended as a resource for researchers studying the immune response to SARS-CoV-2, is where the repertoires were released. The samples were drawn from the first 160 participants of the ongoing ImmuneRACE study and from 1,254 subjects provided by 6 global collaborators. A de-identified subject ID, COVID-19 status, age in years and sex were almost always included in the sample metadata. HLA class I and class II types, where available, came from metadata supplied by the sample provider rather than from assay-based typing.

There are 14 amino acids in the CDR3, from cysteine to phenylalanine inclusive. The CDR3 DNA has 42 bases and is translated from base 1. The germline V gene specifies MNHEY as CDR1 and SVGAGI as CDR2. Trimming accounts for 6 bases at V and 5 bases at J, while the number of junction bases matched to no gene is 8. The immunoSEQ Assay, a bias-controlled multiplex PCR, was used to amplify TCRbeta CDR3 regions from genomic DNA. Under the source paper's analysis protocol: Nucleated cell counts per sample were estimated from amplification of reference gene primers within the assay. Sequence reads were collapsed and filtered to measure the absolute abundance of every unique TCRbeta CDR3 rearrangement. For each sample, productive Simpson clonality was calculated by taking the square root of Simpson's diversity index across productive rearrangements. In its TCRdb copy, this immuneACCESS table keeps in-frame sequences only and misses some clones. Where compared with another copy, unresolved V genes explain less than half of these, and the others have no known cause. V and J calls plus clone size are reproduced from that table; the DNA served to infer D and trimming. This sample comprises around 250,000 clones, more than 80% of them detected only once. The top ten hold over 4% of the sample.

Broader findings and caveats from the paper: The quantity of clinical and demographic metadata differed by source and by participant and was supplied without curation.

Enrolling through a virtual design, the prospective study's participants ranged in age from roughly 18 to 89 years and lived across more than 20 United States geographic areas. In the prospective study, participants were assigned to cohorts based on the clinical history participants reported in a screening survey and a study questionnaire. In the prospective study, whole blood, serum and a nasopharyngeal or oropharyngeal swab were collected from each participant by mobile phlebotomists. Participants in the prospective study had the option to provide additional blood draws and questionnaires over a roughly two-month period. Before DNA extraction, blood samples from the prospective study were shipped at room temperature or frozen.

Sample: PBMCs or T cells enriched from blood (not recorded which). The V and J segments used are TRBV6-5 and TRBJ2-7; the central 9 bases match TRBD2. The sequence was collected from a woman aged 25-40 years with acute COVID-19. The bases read TGTGCCAGCAGACTAGCGGGTCCGTTCGACGAGCAGTACTTC. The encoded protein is CASRLAGPFDEQYF.